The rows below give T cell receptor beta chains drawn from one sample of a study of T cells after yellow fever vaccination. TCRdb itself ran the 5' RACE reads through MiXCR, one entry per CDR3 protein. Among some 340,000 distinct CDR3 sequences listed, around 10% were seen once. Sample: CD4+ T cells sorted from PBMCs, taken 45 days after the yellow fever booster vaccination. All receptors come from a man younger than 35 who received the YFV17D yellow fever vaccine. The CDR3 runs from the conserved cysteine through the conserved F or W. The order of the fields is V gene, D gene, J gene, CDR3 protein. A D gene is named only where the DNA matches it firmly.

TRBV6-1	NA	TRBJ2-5	CASSEGRVATQYF
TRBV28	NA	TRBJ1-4	CASSHDNEKLFF
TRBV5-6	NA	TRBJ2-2	CASSFTDRSQGTGELFF
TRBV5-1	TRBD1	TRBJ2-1	CASSPAAGTGNNEQFF
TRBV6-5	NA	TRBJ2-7	CASSYSAGVGYEQYF
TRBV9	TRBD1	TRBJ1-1	CASSVGAGGKSTEAFF
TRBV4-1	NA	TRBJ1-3	CASSQRGRAQSGNTIYF
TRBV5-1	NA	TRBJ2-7	CASSPDSTSYEQYF
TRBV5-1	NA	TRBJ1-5	CASSHDYGNQPQHF
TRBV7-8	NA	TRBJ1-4	CASSSQGVGEKLFF
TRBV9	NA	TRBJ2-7	CASSVVAGPGEQYF
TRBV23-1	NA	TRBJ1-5	CASSRPREGNQPQHF
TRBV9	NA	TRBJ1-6	CASSVSQANSPLHF
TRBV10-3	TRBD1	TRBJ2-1	CAISESGTGGDEQFF
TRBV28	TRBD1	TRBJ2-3	CASSFWTGFTDTQYF
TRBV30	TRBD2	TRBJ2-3	CAWSVSRLARYF
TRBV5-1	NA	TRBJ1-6	CARRITGSGPAVKGSSYNSPLHF
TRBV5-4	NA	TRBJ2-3	CASSRPLQTVTDTQYF
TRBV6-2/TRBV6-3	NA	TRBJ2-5	CASSPPEKTQYF
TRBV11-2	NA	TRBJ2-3	CASSLALADTQYF
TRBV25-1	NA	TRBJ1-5	CASSESVGDQPQHF
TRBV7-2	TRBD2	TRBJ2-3	CASSLVGGVTDTQYF
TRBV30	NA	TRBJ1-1	CAWSVGQNTEAFF
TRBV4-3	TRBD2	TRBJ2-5	CASSLRGLAGGETQYF
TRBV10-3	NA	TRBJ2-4	CATNPGPAGGSLAKNIQYF
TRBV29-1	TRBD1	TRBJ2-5	CSVDPGQGLGETQYF
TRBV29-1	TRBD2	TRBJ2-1	CSVFRTSGGSHNEQFF
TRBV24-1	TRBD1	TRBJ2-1	CATSEWDSRQFF
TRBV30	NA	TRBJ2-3	CAWSVQGTDTQYF
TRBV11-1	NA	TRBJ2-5	CASSPATYQETQYF
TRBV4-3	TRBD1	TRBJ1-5	CASSQEQGANQPQHF
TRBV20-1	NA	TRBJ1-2	CSARSTLMGAMRYGYTF
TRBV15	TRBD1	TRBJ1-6	CATSRDRGPDSPLHF
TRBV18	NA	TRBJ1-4	CASSRGPATNEKLFF
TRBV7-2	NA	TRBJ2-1	CASSLGVAALGNEQFF
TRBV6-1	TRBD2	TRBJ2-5	CASSGLAGPETQYF
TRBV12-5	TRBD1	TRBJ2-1	CASGQRYVGTATSRYYNEQFF
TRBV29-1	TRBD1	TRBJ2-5	CSVEGALGETQYF
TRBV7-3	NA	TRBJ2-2	CASSPVLAGELFF
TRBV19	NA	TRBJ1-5	CASSAQAINQPQHF
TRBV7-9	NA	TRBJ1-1	CASRGHLEAFF
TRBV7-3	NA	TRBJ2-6	CASSLRAVGSSGANVLTF
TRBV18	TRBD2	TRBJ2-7	CASSQAGVSSYEQYF
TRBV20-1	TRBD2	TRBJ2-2	CSARTGLAGTGELFF
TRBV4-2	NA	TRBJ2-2	CASSQVRQGGTGELFF
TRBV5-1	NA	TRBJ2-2	CASSLPSPGELFF
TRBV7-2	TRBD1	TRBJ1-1	CASSYQTGDTEAFF